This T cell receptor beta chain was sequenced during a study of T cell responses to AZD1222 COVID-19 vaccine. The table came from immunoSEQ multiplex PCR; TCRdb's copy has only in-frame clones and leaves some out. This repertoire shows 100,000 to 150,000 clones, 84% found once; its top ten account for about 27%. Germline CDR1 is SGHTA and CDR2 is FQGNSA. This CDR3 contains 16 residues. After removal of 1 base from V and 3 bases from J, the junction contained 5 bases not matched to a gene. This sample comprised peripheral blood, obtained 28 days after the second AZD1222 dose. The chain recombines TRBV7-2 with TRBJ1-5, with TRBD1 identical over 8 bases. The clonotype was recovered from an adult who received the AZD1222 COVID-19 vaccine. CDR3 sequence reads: CASSLGTGSLNQPQHF. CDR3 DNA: TGTGCCAGCAGCTTAGGGACAGGGAGCCTCAATCAGCCCCAGCATTTT. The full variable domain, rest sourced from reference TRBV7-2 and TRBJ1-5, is GAGVSQSPSNKVTEKGKDVELRCDPISGHTALYWYRQSLGQGLEFLIYFQGNSAPDKSGLPSDRFSAERTGGSVSTLTIQRTQQEDSAVYLCASSLGTGSLNQPQHFGDGTRLSIL.